Included here is one T cell receptor beta chain sequence, with context. Its target is unknown. Germline V gene data show CDR1 as MDHEN and CDR2 as SYDVKM. The CDR3 is made up of 16 amino acids. Germline trimming cut 1 base from V and 7 bases from J; bases unmatched to any gene: 7. This entry belongs to a study of T cell responses to AZD1222 COVID-19 vaccine. Assay used: immunoSEQ multiplex PCR; TCRdb lists only in-frame clones, some missing. The sample has about 97,000 clones, 86% seen once. Whole-study results and caveats: Baseline seropositivity occurred in only a handful of AZD1222 recipients. Clonal diversity may have been underestimated, and the donors were mostly white British, with more females than males. The CD4 TCRs associated with vaccination extended across spike and predominated at 160-218 and 743-854. In the spike-specific TCR repertoire, nearly half reportedly target unmutated variant regions.

The source is an adult in good health. V gene TRBV28 combines with J gene TRBJ2-2, with 9 bases identical to TRBD1. Here the sequenced sample was peripheral blood, taken on day 0 of AZD1222 vaccination. For the CDR3, the DNA is TGTGCCAGCAGTTTATACAGGGGGCAAAGGGACGGGGAGCTGTTTTTT. It yields the protein CASSLYRGQRDGELFF.